The 30 T cell receptor beta chains in this list originate from one sample, sequenced in a study of blood T cells in healthy people across ages. Sample-barcoded 5' priming and a J-beta primer mix drove a second PCR of about 6 to 12 cycles. One entry per CDR3 protein results from TCRdb running MiXCR on the 5' RACE reads. This table has roughly 700,000 distinct CDR3 sequences, approximately 49% appearing once. The sequenced sample was blood. These receptors all come from a woman between 55 and 75 years old in good health.

The gene calls are TRBV15 and TRBJ2-3; 10 bases agree with TRBD2. V trimming: 5 bases; J trimming: 4 bases; junction bases outside the gene matches: 3. The CDR3 has 14 residues. CDR1 is LNHNV, CDR2 YYDKDF, per germline (reference sequence). The CDR3 bases are TGTGCCACCAGCTCTAGCGGGAGTTCAGATACGCAGTATTTT. Translation gives CATSSSGSSDTQYF.

V is TRBV3-1 and J is TRBJ1-2; possibly TRBD1 for D (5 bases). This CDR3 is built from 12 residues. The germline CDR1 and CDR2 sequences are LGHDT and YNNKEL (reference sequence). V was trimmed by 8 bases and J by 5 bases, leaving 12 bases between them. The chain's CDR3 is CASGRQTYGYTF. The CDR3 DNA reads TGTGCCAGCGGAAGACAGACTTATGGCTACACCTTC.

The chain couples TRBV10-3 to TRBJ1-5; 10 bases map to TRBD1. J gave up 9 bases and V 0 bases, and 5 bases lay outside the gene matches. The CDR3 covers 15 residues. Germline V gene lookup returns CDR1 ENHRY and CDR2 SYGVKD. The CDR3 loop is CAISESGQGGTPQHF. Written as DNA, the CDR3 is TGTGCCATCAGTGAGTCCGGACAGGGGGGGACGCCCCAGCATTTT.

The chain uses TRBV24-1 and TRBJ2-1; D might be TRBD1 (5 bases). V was clipped by 3 bases and J by 0 bases, with 11 bases between them. The CDR3 is made up of 16 amino acids. Germline CDR1 and CDR2: KGHDR and SFDVKD. The CDR3 reads CATSDGAGRSYNEQFF. Written as DNA, the CDR3 is TGTGCCACCAGTGATGGGGCTGGTCGCTCCTACAATGAGCAGTTCTTC.

As for this clonotype: Its ends do not fully match the called genes, so a read error is possible. The V gene is TRBV6-2 or TRBV6-3, the J gene TRBJ2-2; 12 positions match TRBD2. This CDR3 has 17 amino acids. From germline, CDR1 is MNHEY and CDR2 SVGEGT. The chain's CDR3 is CASSYQGLAGNTGELFF. The CDR3 bases are TGTGCCAGCAGTTACCAGGGACTAGCGGGTAACACTGGGGAGCTGTTTTTT.

This clonotype has ten or more counts. The chain has TRBV27 and TRBJ2-1, with TRBD2 matching 15 bases. This CDR3 comprises 18 residues. The germline V gene has CDR1 MNHEY and CDR2 SMNVEV (reference sequence). With V trimmed by 5 bases and J by 6 bases, 11 bases remained unmatched. CDR3 bases: TGTGCCAGCAGTCCAGGGACTAGCGGGAGGTCGGCGCGCAATGAGCAGTTCTTC. It specifies CASSPGTSGRSARNEQFF.

The V and J genes are TRBV12-3 or TRBV12-4 and TRBJ1-4, with D uncertain. The V and J ends lost 7 bases and 1 base respectively, with 13 bases between them. The CDR3 spans 15 residues. CDR3 coding DNA: TGTGCCAGCACCGTTGGACGGTTAACTAATGAAAAACTGTTTTTT. Amino acid sequence: CASTVGRLTNEKLFF.

This chain joins TRBV29-1 and TRBJ2-1, with 7 bases fitting TRBD2. Germline V gene sequence: CDR1 SQVTM, CDR2 ANQGSEA. The CDR3 is 18 amino acids. V was pared by 7 bases and J by 8 bases, with 26 bases of the junction left unmatched. As DNA, the CDR3 is TGCAGCGCCCTCGAGGGGCTAGGAACACTAGCGTGGGGTGATGAGCAGTTCTTC. It specifies CSALEGLGTLAWGDEQFF.

This clonotype was seen only once. The V and J genes are TRBV25-1 and TRBJ2-7; TRBD1 matches at 9 bases. Germline CDR1 reads MGHDK; CDR2 reads SYGVNS. CDR3 length: 13 amino acids. Trimming at V came to 8 bases and at J to 7 bases, leaving 9 bases not matched to a gene. As DNA, the CDR3 is TGTGCCAGCGGGACAGGGTCCTACAATGAGCAGTACTTC. The encoded protein is CASGTGSYNEQYF.

The sample holds a few counts of this clonotype. The V gene is TRBV12-3 or TRBV12-4, the J gene TRBJ1-4; 12 bases are a match to TRBD1. V lost 5 bases to trimming and J lost 11 bases; unmatched junction nucleotides: 6. This CDR3 is built from 14 residues. CDR3 amino acids: CASSLGTGGRKLFF. CDR3 in DNA: TGTGCCAGCAGTCTAGGGACAGGGGGCAGGAAACTGTTTTTT.

The V call is TRBV20-1, the J call TRBJ2-4; 9 nucleotides line up with TRBD2. The J call is doubtful: the DNA matches TRBJ2-7 better. The CDR3 covers 15 residues. From germline, CDR1 is DFQATT and CDR2 SNEGSKA (reference sequence). DNA of the CDR3: TGCAGTGCTAGGTCCTCTAGCGGGAAATTCCACGAGCAGTACTTC. This translates into CSARSSSGKFHEQYF.

The rearrangement links TRBV9 to TRBJ1-6; D is ambiguous. CDR1 and CDR2 from the germline V gene are SGDLS and YYNGEE. The CDR3 runs 15 residues. V was trimmed by 0 bases and J by 8 bases, leaving 12 bases between them. DNA for the CDR3: TGTGCCAGCAGCGTAGACTCCCAGGTGGATTCACCCCTCCACTTT. Amino acid sequence: CASSVDSQVDSPLHF.

The chain links TRBV7-2 to TRBJ2-5, with a weak D call TRBD1 (6 bases). The J call may be in error: the DNA end matches TRBJ2-7 better. The CDR3 runs 16 residues. Germline V gene data show CDR1 as SGHTA and CDR2 as FQGNSA. The chain's CDR3 is CASSLQASGTTYEQYF. CDR3 bases: TGTGCCAGCAGCCTCCAGGCATCCGGGACAACCTACGAGCAGTACTTC.

The chain couples TRBV4-2 to TRBJ2-1; 7 positions match TRBD2. The CDR3 has 15 residues. The V gene's germline CDR1 is LGHNA and CDR2 YNFKEQ. V shed 2 bases and J 5 bases; nucleotides not matched to a gene: 6. For the CDR3, the DNA is TGTGCCAGCAGCCAATCGTGGGGAGGGGACAATGAGCAGTTCTTC. This translates into CASSQSWGGDNEQFF.

This clonotype occurred a few times. The rearrangement links TRBV4-2 to TRBJ2-7, with 8 bases that match TRBD1. The J call is uncertain, as TRBJ2-5 better fits the DNA end. The CDR3 has 16 amino acids. Germline CDR1 reads LGHNA; CDR2 reads YNFKEQ. As DNA, the CDR3 is TGTGCCAGCAGCCAACTCTCGGCAGGGGGCGGGGAGACCCAGTACTTC. This encodes CASSQLSAGGGETQYF.

The CDR3 loop is CASAGHLNGGQYF. The CDR3 region has the DNA TGTGCCAGCGCGGGACACCTCAATGGGGGGCAGTACTTC. The chain combines TRBV12-3 or TRBV12-4 with TRBJ2-4; D is tentatively TRBD1 or TRBD2 (6 bases each). The CDR3 is made up of 13 amino acids. V was clipped by 8 bases and J by 13 bases, with 21 bases between them.

Here the CDR3 reads CASSYGGADTQYF. The DNA for the CDR3 is TGTGCCAGCAGTTACGGGGGCGCGGATACGCAGTATTTT. V gene TRBV6-6 combines with J gene TRBJ2-3, with D possibly TRBD1 on 6 matching bases. V lost 2 bases and J 6 bases, leaving 9 bases between the germline ends. CDR3 length: 13 residues. CDR1 MNHNY and CDR2 SVGAGI come from the germline V gene (reference sequence).

The chain has TRBV7-9 and TRBJ2-5, with a possible D match to TRBD2 (6 bases). CDR1 is SEHNR and CDR2 is FQNEAQ in the germline V gene (reference sequence). With 3 bases removed from V and 1 base from J, the gap between germline ends came to 15 bases. The CDR3 totals 16 residues. The CDR3 reads CASSLVGRSGQETQYF. CDR3 nucleotide sequence: TGTGCCAGCAGCTTGGTGGGTCGTAGCGGCCAAGAGACCCAGTACTTC.

A word on this clonotype: This may arise from a read error, as a much more abundant clone is one base away. The CDR3 sequence: CSGGHPYEQYF. As DNA, the CDR3 is TGCAGCGGGGGGCATCCCTACGAGCAGTACTTC. The rearrangement links TRBV29-1 to TRBJ2-7; D may be TRBD1 (6 bases). The germline V and J ends were trimmed by 7 bases and 2 bases, with 9 bases remaining between them. Germline V gene sequence: CDR1 SQVTM, CDR2 ANQGSEA. The CDR3 sequence is 11 residues long.

Concerning this clonotype itself: Germline and junction disagree at one end, which may indicate a read error. The chain carries TRBV12-3 or TRBV12-4 and TRBJ2-3; D is unclear. The CDR3 is 12 amino acids. In nucleotides, the CDR3 is TGTGCCAGCAGATTAGGTGTAGATACGCAGTATTTT. Translated: CASRLGVDTQYF.

This clonotype was counted a few times. The rearrangement uses TRBV7-3 and TRBJ2-5; 7 bases fit TRBD1. The trim removed 4 bases at V and 3 bases at J, leaving 8 bases unmatched. Germline CDR1 reads SGHTA; CDR2 reads FQGTGA. There are 15 residues in the CDR3. CDR3 protein: CASSSSGTAKETQYF. CDR3 nucleotide sequence: TGTGCCAGCAGCTCCTCCGGGACAGCAAAAGAGACCCAGTACTTC. Combining the CDR3 with reference TRBV7-3 and TRBJ2-5 gives the whole variable domain GAGVSQTPSNKVTEKGKYVELRCDPISGHTALYWYRQSLGQGPEFLIYFQGTGAADDSGLPNDRFFAVRPEGSVSTLKIQRTERGDSAVYLCASSSSGTAKETQYFGPGTRLLVL.

A single count supports this clonotype. The genes are TRBV7-2 and TRBJ2-2; TRBD2 matches at 10 bases. Trimming removed 1 base from V and 0 bases from J; junction bases left unmatched: 2. CDR1 is SGHTA, CDR2 FQGNSA, per germline. The CDR3 has 17 residues. The CDR3 here is CASSLVGLAANTGELFF. The CDR3 DNA reads TGTGCCAGCAGCTTAGTAGGACTAGCGGCGAACACCGGGGAGCTGTTTTTT.

The chain combines TRBV3-1 with TRBJ2-3; TRBD2 might be the D (6 bases). This CDR3 has 15 amino acids. Trimming removed 1 base at V and 4 bases at J, with 12 bases between. The germline gives CDR1 LGHDT, CDR2 YNNKEL (reference sequence). This CDR3 reads CASSQVIGGADTQYF. CDR3 DNA: TGTGCCAGCAGCCAAGTTATCGGAGGGGCAGATACGCAGTATTTT.

The chain couples TRBV6-2 or TRBV6-3 to TRBJ2-1; D is possibly TRBD2 (7 bases). Trimming took 0 bases from V and 7 from J, leaving 13 bases between them. There are 15 residues in the CDR3. Germline CDR1 MNHEY, CDR2 SVGEGT. Written as DNA, the CDR3 is TGTGCCAGCAGTTACTCGAGAAGGGGGGGGAATGAGCAGTTCTTC. This encodes CASSYSRRGGNEQFF.

This clonotype occurred a few times. The chain links TRBV29-1 to TRBJ1-1; D might be TRBD1 (5 bases). The length of the CDR3 is 13 residues. Germline V lookup: CDR1 SQVTM, CDR2 ANQGSEA. The V and J ends lost 3 bases and 1 base respectively, with 9 bases between them. Here the CDR3 DNA reads TGCAGCGTTGATTCGGGGGGGAACACTGAAGCTTTCTTT. Amino acids: CSVDSGGNTEAFF.

The chain combines TRBV7-6 with TRBJ2-5, with 8 nucleotides matching TRBD2. The CDR3 is made up of 13 amino acids. From germline, CDR1 is SGHVS and CDR2 FNYEAQ. V dropped 10 bases and J dropped 2; count of bases not matched to a gene: 6. The DNA for the CDR3 is TGTGCCACTTCACTAGCGGCTCAAGAGACCCAGTACTTC. Residues: CATSLAAQETQYF.

This clonotype was picked up one time. The chain is built from TRBV7-3 and TRBJ2-1; D may match TRBD1 or TRBD2 (5 bases each). Germline V gene lookup returns CDR1 SGHTA and CDR2 FQGTGA. The length of the CDR3 is 14 residues. Trimming cost V 5 bases and J 8 bases, with 16 bases left between them. DNA for the CDR3: TGTGCCAGCAGCACGGACTGGGGGAGCGATGAGCAGTTCTTC. Translated: CASSTDWGSDEQFF.

This clonotype was seen only a few times. The genes are TRBV20-1 and TRBJ2-1; D gene uncertain. V lost 4 bases to trimming and J lost 4 bases, with 5 bases between them. CDR1 is DFQATT and CDR2 is SNEGSKA in the germline V gene (reference sequence). This CDR3 is built from 11 residues. The CDR3 region has the DNA TGCAGTGCTAAGTGGTACAATGAGCAGTTCTTC. The encoded protein is CSAKWYNEQFF.

The rearrangement uses TRBV7-2 and TRBJ2-2, with a weak D call TRBD1 (6 bases). The germline V and J ends were trimmed by 5 bases and 9 bases, with 16 bases remaining between them. The CDR3 contains 14 residues. Germline CDR1 SGHTA, CDR2 FQGNSA. The DNA for the CDR3 is TGTGCCAGCAGCGCTAACAGGGAATATCGGGAGCTGTTTTTT. Protein product: CASSANREYRELFF. Looking up the rest from reference TRBV7-2 and TRBJ2-2 gives the full variable domain: GAGVSQSPSNKVTEKGKDVELRCDPISGHTALYWYRQSLGQGLEFLIYFQGNSAPDKSGLPSDRFSAERTGGSVSTLTIQRTQQEDSAVYLCASSANREYRELFFGEGSRLTVL.

J is TRBJ2-7 and V is TRBV7-2, with no clear D. Looked up from germline, CDR1 is SGHTA and CDR2 is FQGNSA. The CDR3 consists of 14 residues. Trimming left V 5 bases short and J 5 bases short, with 16 bases between. DNA for the CDR3: TGTGCCAGCAGCGAAGACCAGGCTGGAGACGAGCAGTACTTC. Protein: CASSEDQAGDEQYF. Variable domain in full (rest from reference TRBV7-2 and TRBJ2-7): GAGVSQSPSNKVTEKGKDVELRCDPISGHTALYWYRQSLGQGLEFLIYFQGNSAPDKSGLPSDRFSAERTGGSVSTLTIQRTQQEDSAVYLCASSEDQAGDEQYFGPGTRLTVT.